The 11 T cell receptor beta chains below were found in one sample sequenced in a study of T cell responses to AZD1222 COVID-19 vaccine (dated by TCRdb to the early 2020s). The library was produced with the immunoSEQ multiplex PCR assay. The source is immuneACCESS, and TCRdb retained only in-frame sequences with V and J called. Part of the clones is not carried over; for the studies checked, unresolved V genes explain less than half of this, and the remainder is unexplained. Recorded for this sample are around 63,000 clones; over 75% of them occurred a single time. The biggest ten clones account for around a fifth of the sample. Reading the label with the study, this specimen's time point is: baseline before first vaccination. The sample here was peripheral blood, taken on day 0 of AZD1222 vaccination. The receptors were sampled from an adult in good health.

About this clone: The junction differs from germline at one of its ends, possibly a read error. V and J are TRBV19 and TRBJ1-4; tentatively, D is TRBD1 (5 bases). The CDR3 totals 13 residues. In germline, CDR1 is LNHDA, CDR2 SQIVND (reference sequence). The CDR3 loop reads CATKRDGGGKTVF. CDR3 coding DNA: TGTGCCACCAAGAGGGACGGCGGGGGAAAAACTGTTTTT.

This clone was detected a few times. This chain's CDR3 is CASLFGDRVPTPNTEAFF. The CDR3 DNA follows: TGTGCCAGTCTTTTCGGGGACAGGGTCCCAACACCCAACACTGAAGCTTTCTTT. This sequence joins TRBV5-6 and TRBJ1-1; 9 positions match TRBD1. Germline V gene sequence: CDR1 SGHDT, CDR2 YYEEEE. The CDR3 is made up of 18 amino acids. The V gene end was trimmed by 8 bases and the J gene end by 2 bases; junction bases not matched to a gene: 19.

The J gene is TRBJ2-3, the V gene TRBV10-3; D gene uncertain. Between the trimmed V and J ends, which lost 0 bases and 4 bases, there was a span of 11 bases. The CDR3 spans 15 residues. The germline gives CDR1 ENHRY, CDR2 SYGVKD. CDR3 amino acids: CAISESTFPSDTQYF. The CDR3 DNA reads TGTGCCATCAGTGAGTCGACTTTCCCTTCAGATACGCAGTATTTT.

The chain employs TRBV5-1 and TRBJ1-2; D perhaps matches TRBD1 (5 bases). The germline CDR1 and CDR2 sequences are SGHRS and YFSETQ. With 0 bases removed from V and 4 bases from J, the gap between germline ends came to 13 bases. There are 15 residues in the CDR3. CDR3: CASSLEGNQGYGYTF. The DNA for the CDR3 is TGCGCCAGCAGCTTGGAAGGGAATCAGGGCTATGGCTACACCTTC.

The rearrangement links TRBV21-1 to TRBJ2-1; TRBD1 reflects the table's D call only, with no check against the DNA. TRBV21-1 is annotated as a pseudogene. The CDR3 spans 15 residues. The CDR3: CASNGQGHSYNEQFF. The CDR3 DNA reads TGTGCCAGCAACGGACAGGGGCACTCCTACAATGAGCAGTTCTTC.

The chain has TRBV19 and TRBJ1-1; D gene uncertain. The CDR3 sequence is 13 residues long. From germline, CDR1 is LNHDA and CDR2 SQIVND (reference sequence). Trimming stripped 3 bases from V and 1 base from J, with 6 bases between. CDR3 sequence (DNA): TGTGCCAGTAGTATCAAAAGGAACACTGAAGCTTTCTTT. As protein: CASSIKRNTEAFF.

The chain is built from TRBV12-3 or TRBV12-4 and TRBJ2-7; TRBD1 agrees at 7 bases. The CDR3 covers 13 residues. The V and J ends lost 3 bases and 4 bases, in that order; junction bases with no gene match: 3. The CDR3 nucleotides are TGTGCCAGCAGTTTGGTGACAGGGTACGAGCAGTACTTC. Residues: CASSLVTGYEQYF.

V usage is TRBV6-5 and J usage is TRBJ1-6; D is undetermined. V lost 0 bases and J 7 bases, leaving 1 base between the germline ends. In germline, CDR1 is MNHEY, CDR2 SVGAGI. The CDR3 extends over 12 amino acids. The CDR3 loop reads CASSYSNSPLHF. CDR3 nucleotides: TGTGCCAGCAGTTACTCGAATTCACCCCTCCACTTT.

This clone occurred a few times. The chain couples TRBV24-1 to TRBJ2-3, with 14 nucleotides matching TRBD2. Looked up from germline, CDR1 is KGHDR and CDR2 is SFDVKD. Trimming removed 9 bases from V and 0 bases from J; junction bases left unmatched: 10. CDR3 length equals 18 residues. The CDR3 region is CATRLRTSGGTSTDTQYF. CDR3 nucleotide sequence: TGTGCCACCCGACTAAGGACTAGCGGGGGGACTAGCACAGATACGCAGTATTTT.

The chain has TRBV3-1 (or the pseudogene TRBV3-2) and TRBJ2-2, with 9 bases matching TRBD1. V lost 4 bases and J lost 4; bases outside the gene matches: 10. Germline CDR1 LGHDT, CDR2 YNNKEL (reference sequence). The CDR3 extends over 17 amino acids. The CDR3 region is CASSPGTGFMTTGELFF. CDR3 sequence (DNA): TGTGCCAGCAGCCCAGGGACAGGGTTCATGACCACCGGGGAGCTGTTTTTT.

This clone has just a few counts. The chain employs TRBV29-1 and TRBJ1-3; perhaps TRBD1 as D (6 bases). In germline, CDR1 is SQVTM, CDR2 ANQGSEA. V was cut by 5 bases and J by 4 bases, with 9 bases left in between. The CDR3 consists of 12 residues. The CDR3 protein is CSVFGQGNTIYF. The DNA of the CDR3 is TGCAGCGTTTTCGGACAGGGAAACACCATATATTTT. Full variable domain (rest looked up from reference TRBV29-1 and TRBJ1-3): SAVISQKPSRDICQRGTSLTIQCQVDSQVTMMFWYRQQPGQSLTLIATANQGSEATYESGFVIDKFPISRPNLTFSTLTVSNMSPEDSSIYLCSVFGQGNTIYFGEGSWLTVV.